Detailed here is one T cell receptor beta chain. Its specificity is unknown. The data belong to a study of CD8+CD57+ T cells in acquired aplastic anemia. The overall study: CD4+ and CD8+ cells, once sorted, gave DNA averaging about 3 ug. CD4+ cell libraries from healthy donors averaged approximately 10 million reads. Findings and caveats of the study: Statistical testing detected no significant gap in CD8+ Simpson's diversity between patients and controls. Under 35 was the count of CD8+ CDR3 sequences that patients shared with controls.

This CDR3 is 15 amino acids long. Trimming at V came to 4 bases and at J to 14 bases, leaving 15 bases not matched to a gene. CDR1 is SGHTA and CDR2 is FQGNSA in the germline V gene. Researchers used genomic DNA as the template to profile TCR beta VDJ and CDR3. TCRdb re-called the reads with MiXCR, one entry per CDR3 protein. This sample has 400,000 to 500,000 distinct CDR3 sequences, with 65% to 80% found just once. The J gene is TRBJ1-2, the V gene TRBV7-2; 11 positions match TRBD1. The sequence was obtained from a human donor in good health, serving as a control. Sequenced: sorted CD4+, CD8+, or CD8+CD57+ T cells (not recorded which) from PBMCs. CDR3 sequence reads: CASSSGTGGEGTETF. In DNA form, the CDR3 reads TGTGCCAGCAGCTCAGGGACAGGGGGTGAGGGCACTGAAACCTTC.